Listed here are 24 T cell receptor beta chains from one sample, sequenced in a study of blood T cell repertoires in COVID-19. Sequencing used immunoSEQ multiplex PCR; TCRdb keeps in-frame clones, though not all of them. The sample records roughly 260,000 clones, approximately 89% being singletons. Specimen: peripheral blood. All receptors derive from a man aged 35-49 years who had recovered from COVID-19.

This clone was detected a few times. This rearrangement joins TRBV2 to TRBJ1-6; possible D gene TRBD1, 5 bases. The CDR3 length is 14 residues. Germline-derived CDR1 and CDR2 are SNHLY and FYNNEI. The V end lost 1 base, the J end lost 8 bases, and 9 bases lay between the germline ends. In DNA form, the CDR3 reads TGTGCCAGCAGTGAAGGGGGGGTTTATTCACCCCTCCACTTT. As protein: CASSEGGVYSPLHF.

This chain joins TRBV9 and TRBJ2-1; 11 bases map to TRBD2. The J segment lost 5 bases and the V segment lost 4 bases, leaving 8 bases of the junction unmatched. Germline loops: CDR1 SGDLS, CDR2 YYNGEE. The CDR3 is made up of 16 amino acids. The CDR3 nucleotides are TGTGCCAGCAGCCTCATGGGACTAGCGGCAAACAATGAGCAGTTCTTC. Translation gives CASSLMGLAANNEQFF.

The chain uses TRBV7-3 and TRBJ2-3; 10 nucleotides line up with TRBD2. This CDR3 contains 15 residues. J was trimmed by 5 bases and V by 5 bases; bases with no gene match: 7. From germline, CDR1 is SGHTA and CDR2 FQGTGA. This chain's CDR3 is CASSQAGGTVDTQYF. The CDR3 DNA is TGTGCCAGCAGCCAAGCGGGAGGGACCGTAGATACGCAGTATTTT. Looking up the rest from reference TRBV7-3 and TRBJ2-3 gives the full variable domain: GAGVSQTPSNKVTEKGKYVELRCDPISGHTALYWYRQSLGQGPEFLIYFQGTGAADDSGLPNDRFFAVRPEGSVSTLKIQRTERGDSAVYLCASSQAGGTVDTQYFGPGTRLTVL.

The V call is TRBV5-6, the J call TRBJ1-3, with D maybe TRBD1 (6 bases). The CDR3 has 15 residues. Per germline, CDR1 SGHDT and CDR2 YYEEEE. Deletions cut 5 bases from V and 4 bases from J, with 16 bases between. The CDR3: CASRLTGSGGNTIYF. Here the CDR3 DNA reads TGTGCCAGCAGACTAACAGGGAGTGGCGGAAACACCATATATTTT. Using reference TRBV5-6 and TRBJ1-3 for the parts outside the CDR3, the full variable domain is DAGVTQSPTHLIKTRGQQVTLRCSPKSGHDTVSWYQQALGQGPQFIFQYYEEEERQRGNFPDRFSGHQFPNYSSELNVNALLLGDSALYLCASRLTGSGGNTIYFGEGSWLTVV.

The rearrangement links TRBV7-2 to TRBJ2-3, with D possibly matching TRBD2 (6 bases). Looked up from germline, CDR1 is SGHTA and CDR2 is FQGNSA. This CDR3 region has 13 residues. The V gene lost 10 bases and the J gene lost 4 bases, with 15 bases spanning the gap. Here the CDR3 reads CATHLANPDTQYF. CDR3 sequence (DNA): TGTGCCACCCATCTAGCGAACCCAGATACGCAGTATTTT.

This chain joins TRBV7-2 and TRBJ2-7; 7 bases align to TRBD2. CDR1 and CDR2 (germline): SGHTA, FQGNSA. The CDR3 has 14 residues. The V segment lost 1 base and the J segment 3 bases; nucleotides outside the gene matches: 3. The CDR3 reads CASSLGGGGYEQYF. In DNA form, the CDR3 reads TGTGCCAGCAGCTTAGGGGGCGGGGGCTACGAGCAGTACTTC.

The chain employs TRBV5-1 and TRBJ1-2; D may be TRBD1 (6 bases). This CDR3 has 13 residues. V shed 2 bases and J shed 5 bases, with 10 bases lying between them. Germline CDR1 reads SGHRS; CDR2 reads YFSETQ. CDR3 region: CASSFSGEYGYTF. The CDR3 DNA reads as TGCGCCAGCAGCTTTTCAGGGGAGTATGGCTACACCTTC.

CDR3 bases: TGTGCCAGCAGTGAAGCAGGGGGCTATGGCTACACCTTC. The encoded protein is CASSEAGGYGYTF. This rearrangement joins TRBV2 to TRBJ1-2, with D possibly matching TRBD1 (6 bases). Trimming left V 0 bases short and J 4 bases short, with 6 bases between. The CDR3 totals 13 residues. Germline V CDR1 and CDR2: SNHLY, FYNNEI.

The chain is built from TRBV4-3 and TRBJ2-3; possibly TRBD1 for D (6 bases). CDR1 and CDR2 from the germline V gene are LGHNA and YSLEER. The CDR3 is 15 residues long. The ends were cut back, 5 bases at V and 2 bases at J, with 14 bases in the middle. In DNA, the CDR3 is TGCGCCAGCAGCTCAGGGGAGTACTACACAGATACGCAGTATTTT. This gives the protein CASSSGEYYTDTQYF.

This sequence joins TRBV24-1 and TRBJ2-5; 7 positions match TRBD2. This CDR3 comprises 12 residues. V shed 12 bases, J shed 4 bases, and the junction held 7 bases outside the gene matches. The germline gives CDR1 KGHDR, CDR2 SFDVKD. CDR3 sequence (DNA): TGTGCCCCCGGGGGGTGGCGAGAGACCCAGTACTTC. It is translated as CAPGGWRETQYF.

The rearrangement uses TRBV6-1 and TRBJ1-1; TRBD1 might be the D (5 bases). V lost 3 bases to trimming and J lost 7 bases, with 9 bases between them. This CDR3 has 12 residues. CDR1 MNHNS and CDR2 SASEGT come from the germline V gene. CDR3 amino acids: CASSDRQNEAFF. The CDR3 region has the DNA TGTGCCAGCAGTGACCGACAGAATGAAGCTTTCTTT.

The chain recombines TRBV10-3 with TRBJ2-3; TRBD2 matches 14 bases. Looked up from germline, CDR1 is ENHRY and CDR2 is SYGVKD. The junction had 9 bases not matched to a gene; V was cut back by 6 bases and J by 7 bases. CDR3 length: 16 amino acids. The CDR3, as DNA: TGTGCCATCAGGACAATGACTAGCGGGGGGGTGAATACGCAGTATTTT. This translates into CAIRTMTSGGVNTQYF.

The rearrangement joins TRBV15 to TRBJ1-1; weak D call: TRBD1 (5 bases). This CDR3 is built from 13 residues. In germline, CDR1 is LNHNV, CDR2 YYDKDF (reference sequence). V lost 1 base, J lost 5 bases, and 8 bases lay in between. In nucleotides, the CDR3 is TGTGCCACCAGCAGAGCGGGGGGAACTGAAGCTTTCTTT. Translation: CATSRAGGTEAFF.

The chain uses TRBV7-2 and TRBJ2-3, with D possibly being TRBD1 (6 bases). This CDR3 is 19 amino acids long. CDR1 is SGHTA and CDR2 is FQGNSA in the germline V gene. V lost 2 bases and J 1 base, leaving 22 bases between the germline ends. The CDR3 DNA follows: TGTGCCAGCAGCTTAAACAGGCAGGGGCCCAATCGACGCACAGATACGCAGTATTTT. Protein sequence: CASSLNRQGPNRRTDTQYF.

The V call is TRBV25-1, the J call TRBJ2-7, with D unresolved. The V and J ends lost 5 bases and 4 bases respectively, with 6 bases between them. This CDR3 comprises 11 residues. The germline V gene encodes CDR1 MGHDK and CDR2 SYGVNS. The chain's CDR3 is CASSQRYEQYF. The CDR3 nucleotides read TGTGCCAGCAGTCAACGGTACGAGCAGTACTTC.

This clone has just one count. The rearrangement links TRBV2 to TRBJ2-3; TRBD2 agrees at 12 bases. There are 19 residues in the CDR3. J lost 2 bases, V lost 6 bases, and 15 bases had no gene match. CDR1 is SNHLY and CDR2 is FYNNEI in the germline V gene. The DNA for the CDR3 is TGTGCCAGCAGGGGCTCACGACTAGCGGGGGCGAGGAACACAGATACGCAGTATTTT. It translates to CASRGSRLAGARNTDTQYF.

The V and J genes are TRBV29-1 and TRBJ2-2; 14 bases fit TRBD2. This CDR3 region has 16 residues. Germline-derived CDR1 and CDR2 are SQVTM and ANQGSEA. The trim removed 6 bases at V and 6 bases at J, leaving 9 bases unmatched. Written as DNA, the CDR3 is TGCAGCGTGAGACTAGCGGGGGGGCCTATGGCCGGGGAGCTGTTTTTT. It yields the protein CSVRLAGGPMAGELFF.

The chain joins TRBV4-1 to TRBJ1-1; a weak D match, TRBD1 (6 bases). The CDR3 length is 13 residues. Germline CDR1 reads MGHRA; CDR2 reads YSYEKL. Trimming pared 3 bases from V and 5 bases from J, leaving 10 bases between. CDR3 protein: CASSHSGTTEAFF. CDR3 nucleotides: TGCGCCAGCAGCCACTCCGGGACAACTGAAGCTTTCTTT.

This chain joins TRBV9 and TRBJ1-6; no definite D call. The germline gives CDR1 SGDLS, CDR2 YYNGEE. Trimming stripped 4 bases from V and 8 bases from J, with 7 bases between. This CDR3 is built from 12 residues. CDR3 sequence: CASSPSHSPLHF. Written as DNA, the CDR3 is TGTGCCAGCAGCCCGTCCCATTCACCCCTCCACTTT.

This clone appeared a few times. The V and J genes are TRBV29-1 and TRBJ2-3; TRBD2 might be the D (6 bases). Germline CDR1 SQVTM, CDR2 ANQGSEA. Trimming removed 6 bases at V and 6 bases at J, with 10 bases between. The CDR3 totals 11 residues. The CDR3 region has the DNA TGCAGCGTCCCCAGCGGGGATACGCAGTATTTT. It is translated as CSVPSGDTQYF.

The rearrangement links TRBV16 to TRBJ1-1; D is ambiguous. Germline V gene lookup returns CDR1 KGHSY and CDR2 FQNENV. The CDR3 is 14 amino acids. V shed 2 bases and J shed 2 bases, with 9 bases lying between them. CDR3 sequence: CASSQGAGNTEAFF. CDR3 nucleotides: TGTGCCAGCAGCCAAGGTGCGGGAAACACTGAAGCTTTCTTT. Full variable domain (outside the CDR3, taken from reference TRBV16 and TRBJ1-1): GEEVAQTPKHLVRGEGQKAKLYCAPIKGHSYVFWYQQVLKNEFKFLISFQNENVFDETGMPKERFSAKCLPNSPCSLEIQATKLEDSAVYFCASSQGAGNTEAFFGQGTRLTVV.

This sequence joins TRBV4-3 and TRBJ2-5; 9 positions agree with TRBD2. Trimming at V came to 2 bases and at J to 10 bases, leaving 8 bases not matched to a gene. This CDR3 has 14 residues. Germline loops: CDR1 LGHNA, CDR2 YSLEER. The CDR3 DNA reads as TGCGCCAGCAGCCAACGGCGGGGGGGGTCAGGCCAGTACTTC. Its protein product is CASSQRRGGSGQYF.

The rearrangement links TRBV18 to TRBJ2-7, with TRBD1 matching over 8 bases. Germline CDR1 KGHSH, CDR2 LQKENI. Trimming removed 2 bases from V and 7 bases from J; junction bases left unmatched: 7. The CDR3 loop spans 14 amino acids. CDR3 protein: CASSPTQGAWEQYF. In nucleotides, the CDR3 is TGTGCCAGCTCACCAACGCAGGGGGCGTGGGAGCAGTACTTC.

The chain combines TRBV27 with TRBJ1-4; D is perhaps TRBD1 (6 bases). This CDR3 region has 14 residues. Germline-derived CDR1 and CDR2 are MNHEY and SMNVEV (reference sequence). Trimming stripped 3 bases from V and 8 bases from J, with 13 bases between. The CDR3 reads CASSLGAKGEKLFF. CDR3 sequence (DNA): TGTGCCAGCAGTTTGGGGGCTAAGGGCGAAAAACTGTTTTTT.